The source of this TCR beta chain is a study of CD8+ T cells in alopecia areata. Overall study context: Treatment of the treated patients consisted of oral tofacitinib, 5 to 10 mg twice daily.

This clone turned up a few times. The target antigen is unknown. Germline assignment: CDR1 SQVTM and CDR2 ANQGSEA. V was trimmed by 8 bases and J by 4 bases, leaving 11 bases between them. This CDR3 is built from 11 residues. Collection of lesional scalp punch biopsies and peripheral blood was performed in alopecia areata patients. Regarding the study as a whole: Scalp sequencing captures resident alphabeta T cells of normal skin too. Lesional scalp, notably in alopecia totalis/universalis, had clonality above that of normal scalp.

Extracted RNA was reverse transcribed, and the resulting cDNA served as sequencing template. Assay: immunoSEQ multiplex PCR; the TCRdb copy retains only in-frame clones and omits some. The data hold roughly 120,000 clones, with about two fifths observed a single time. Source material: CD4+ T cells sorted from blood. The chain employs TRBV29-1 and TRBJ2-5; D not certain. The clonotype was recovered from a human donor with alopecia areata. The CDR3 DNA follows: TGCAGCACGCAAGCCTCAGAGACCCAGTACTTC. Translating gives CSTQASETQYF.